This T cell receptor (beta chain) was sequenced in a study of T-cell memory formation after mild COVID-19. Study overall: TCR clusters were mostly confined to one donor each.

This clonotype was seen repeatedly, ten times or more. Its antigen remains unidentified. Findings and caveats of the study: Largely, contracting CD4+ clones fell within CM and EM, and contracting CD8+ clones within EMRA. Some SARS-CoV-2-responding clones were already detected in memory before infection.

Germline CDR1 SGHAT, CDR2 FQDESV (reference sequence). This CDR3 is 16 amino acids long. V was clipped by 5 bases and J by 2 bases, with 17 bases between them. Employing constant-segment primers, 5'RACE generated TCR alpha and TCR beta cDNA libraries bearing sample barcodes and UMIs. TCRdb analysed the 5' RACE reads with MiXCR anew, one entry per CDR3 protein. The data show roughly 40,000 distinct CDR3 sequences, with 6% to 7% seen just once and 0.79% held by the top ten. The rearrangement links TRBV11-1 to TRBJ2-3; the D call may be TRBD1 or TRBD2 (5 bases each). The sample comprised PBMCs or a T cell subset sorted from them (not recorded which). This sequence was found in an adult who had mild COVID-19 (a few samples of this study predate the infection). Cell type and time point are not known. DNA for the CDR3: TGTGCCAGCAGCCGTATGTACGGGACCCACACAGATACGCAGTATTTT. Translated: CASSRMYGTHTDTQYF. Looking up the rest from reference TRBV11-1 and TRBJ2-3 gives the full variable domain: EAEVAQSPRYKITEKSQAVAFWCDPISGHATLYWYRQILGQGPELLVQFQDESVVDDSQLPKDRFSAERLKGVDSTLKIQPAELGDSAMYLCASSRMYGTHTDTQYFGPGTRLTVL.